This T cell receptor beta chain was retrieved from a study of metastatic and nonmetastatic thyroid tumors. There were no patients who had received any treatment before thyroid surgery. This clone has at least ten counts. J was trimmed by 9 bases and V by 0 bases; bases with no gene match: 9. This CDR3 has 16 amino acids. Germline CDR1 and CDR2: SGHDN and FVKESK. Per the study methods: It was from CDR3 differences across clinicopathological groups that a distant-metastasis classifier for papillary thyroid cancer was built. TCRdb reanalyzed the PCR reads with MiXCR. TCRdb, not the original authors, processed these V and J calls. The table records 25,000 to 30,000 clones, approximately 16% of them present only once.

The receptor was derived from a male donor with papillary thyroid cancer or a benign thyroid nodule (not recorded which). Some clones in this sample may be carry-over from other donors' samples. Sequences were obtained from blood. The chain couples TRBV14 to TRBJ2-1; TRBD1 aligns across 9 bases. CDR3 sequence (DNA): TGTGCCAGCAGCCAAGATCACGGGACAGGGAAGGTTGAGCAGTTCTTC. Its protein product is CASSQDHGTGKVEQFF.